The rows below give T cell receptor beta chains drawn from one sample of a study of cytomegalovirus exposure and HLA in healthy donors. The assay was immunoSEQ multiplex PCR, and TCRdb's table has in-frame clones only and misses some. The sample has fewer than 200,000 clones, about 10% seen once. Sequencing used PBMCs. These receptors originate from a woman aged 30 to 39 in good health and CMV-seropositive. The CDR3 runs from the conserved cysteine through the conserved F or W. D genes are given only for firm matches.

v_call | d_call | cdr3_aa
TRBV11-2 | NA | CASSLAGLGETQYF
TRBV10-2 | TRBD1 | CASRNPGQGTYEQYF
TRBV11-3 | TRBD1 | CASSPGTGGILSGNTIYF
TRBV5-1 | TRBD1 | CASSPRQGSLVGEQYF
TRBV4-2 | NA | CASSQEAGIYTEAFF
TRBV10-3 | NA | CAISEGRGGADEQFF
TRBV27 | NA | CASSLTGNNQPQHF
TRBV9 | NA | CASSPGYYEQYF
TRBV5-1 | NA | CASSPGDSGVIYEQYF
TRBV7-8 | NA | CASSDSNQPQHF
TRBV6-1 | NA | CASSERFYTNQPQHF